What follows are 25 T cell receptor beta chains derived from one specimen sequenced in a study of T-cell reconstitution after alpha-beta-depleted transplantation in children. Construction of the TCRbeta library involved unique molecular identifiers. TCRdb passed the PCR reads through MiXCR, listing each CDR3 protein once. The top ten hold around 4.8% of the sample, which has hundreds of thousands of distinct CDR3 sequences, roughly a quarter seen once. Sequencing was performed on PBMCs, mostly from graft donor cells, taken 360 days after TCRalphabeta/CD19-depleted stem cell transplant. The source is a female patient between 2 and 15 years old who had a stem cell transplant for congenital amegakaryocytic thrombocytopenia, so the T cells may come from the graft donor.

This clonotype was recorded a few times. The genes are TRBV7-7 and TRBJ2-5; 11 positions match TRBD1. The CDR3 is 16 residues long. The V gene end was trimmed by 2 bases and the J gene end by 2 bases; junction bases not matched to a gene: 4. The germline V gene encodes CDR1 SSHAT and CDR2 FNYEAQ (reference sequence). The CDR3 region is CASSLYRDRGQETQYF. In DNA form, the CDR3 reads TGTGCCAGCAGCTTATACCGGGACAGGGGGCAAGAGACCCAGTACTTC.

This clonotype showed up just a few times. The chain joins TRBV6-1 to TRBJ2-2; the D gene is possibly TRBD1 (5 bases). The CDR3 length is 13 residues. The germline CDR1 and CDR2 sequences are MNHNS and SASEGT. V was cut by 2 bases and J by 4 bases, with 5 bases left in between. The chain's CDR3 is CASSEQGTGELFF. The CDR3 DNA sequence: TGTGCCAGCAGTGAACAGGGCACCGGGGAGCTGTTTTTT.

Ten or more counts support this clonotype. J is TRBJ2-7 and V is TRBV12-3 or TRBV12-4; unclear D gene. V lost 9 bases and J 4 bases, leaving 13 bases between the germline ends. The CDR3 is 12 amino acids. CDR3 in amino acids: CASSFSDYEQYF. The CDR3 DNA is TGTGCCAGTTCCTTTTCGGATTACGAGCAGTACTTC.

This clonotype appeared many times. This chain links TRBV12-3 or TRBV12-4 with TRBJ1-1; D might be TRBD1 (5 bases). Deletions cut 3 bases from V and 6 bases from J, with 14 bases between. The CDR3 is 14 residues long. In DNA, the CDR3 is TGTGCCAGCAGTTTGGGGAGGGGAAACGCTGAAGCTTTCTTT. It specifies CASSLGRGNAEAFF.

This clonotype has more than one count but fewer than ten. The V gene is TRBV4-3, the J gene TRBJ2-7, with TRBD1 matching 10 bases. V dropped 2 bases and J dropped 3; count of bases not matched to a gene: 4. Germline lookup yields CDR1 LGHNA and CDR2 YSLEER. This CDR3 has 15 amino acids. The CDR3, as DNA: TGCGCCAGCAGCCAATCGCGGGACAGGGGCTACGAGCAGTACTTC. The encoded protein is CASSQSRDRGYEQYF.

In this sample, this clonotype turned up a few times. The rearrangement links TRBV9 to TRBJ2-1; a possible D gene is TRBD2 (7 bases). V was clipped by 0 bases and J by 5 bases, with 12 bases between them. The CDR3 consists of 15 residues. Germline lookup yields CDR1 SGDLS and CDR2 YYNGEE. The CDR3: CASSVEGGGDNEQFF. CDR3 nucleotide sequence: TGTGCCAGCAGCGTAGAGGGGGGAGGGGACAATGAGCAGTTCTTC.

This clonotype occurred a few times. The V call is TRBV3-1, the J call TRBJ1-1; D gene ambiguous. This CDR3 is 16 amino acids long. The V gene lost 1 base and the J gene lost 1 base, with 13 bases spanning the gap. Germline values: CDR1 LGHDT, CDR2 YNNKEL (reference sequence). CDR3 nucleotides: TGTGCCAGCAGCCAAGTAGTGGGGTTCGGGAACACTGAAGCTTTCTTT. Its protein is CASSQVVGFGNTEAFF.

This clonotype was counted only a few times. The chain has TRBV7-9 and TRBJ1-1; D possibly corresponds to TRBD1 (5 bases). This CDR3 is built from 13 residues. V lost 2 bases to trimming and J lost 6 bases, with 10 bases between them. Germline CDR1 SEHNR, CDR2 FQNEAQ (reference sequence). DNA of the CDR3: TGTGCCAGCAGCTTATTTCAGGGCCCTGAAGCTTTCTTT. It encodes CASSLFQGPEAFF.

This clonotype was observed a handful of times. V gene TRBV20-1 combines with J gene TRBJ2-1; unclear D gene. Trimming took 1 base from V and 0 from J, leaving 7 bases between them. This CDR3 contains 14 residues. Germline assignment: CDR1 DFQATT and CDR2 SNEGSKA (reference sequence). The CDR3 is CSARVVGSYNEQFF. As DNA, the CDR3 is TGCAGTGCTAGAGTGGTAGGCTCCTACAATGAGCAGTTCTTC.

This chain uses TRBV27 with TRBJ2-5, with unresolved D. This CDR3 has 17 amino acids. The V end lost 2 bases, the J end lost 3 bases, and 19 bases lay between the germline ends. Germline V CDR1 and CDR2: MNHEY, SMNVEV (reference sequence). CDR3: CASSLLGRIAGKETQYF. In DNA form, the CDR3 reads TGTGCCAGCAGTTTACTCGGCCGAATAGCTGGCAAAGAGACCCAGTACTTC.

The gene calls are TRBV20-1 and TRBJ2-7, with 8 bases lining up with TRBD1. The CDR3 extends over 14 amino acids. V lost 5 bases to trimming and J lost 4 bases; unmatched junction nucleotides: 10. CDR1 and CDR2 (germline): DFQATT, SNEGSKA (reference sequence). CDR3 nucleotides: TGCAGTGCTTATACCGGGACAGGTAGTTACGAGCAGTACTTC. The encoded protein is CSAYTGTGSYEQYF.

In nucleotides, the CDR3 is TGTGCCATCAGTGAGCCGCCGGGGGGACAGCAGAGCTCCTACAATGAGCAGTTCTTC. It specifies CAISEPPGGQQSSYNEQFF. The chain is built from TRBV10-3 and TRBJ2-1; D may match TRBD1 or TRBD2 (7 bases each). V was pared by 2 bases and J by 0 bases, with 20 bases between. The CDR3 extends over 19 amino acids. From germline, CDR1 is ENHRY and CDR2 SYGVKD.

This clonotype was recorded a few times. V and J are TRBV3-1 and TRBJ2-7; D is possibly TRBD2 (7 bases). V gave up 0 bases and J gave up 6 bases, with 12 bases separating them. From germline, CDR1 is LGHDT and CDR2 YNNKEL (reference sequence). This CDR3 region has 14 residues. CDR3 region: CASSQDLGGREQYF. The CDR3 nucleotides are TGTGCCAGCAGCCAAGATCTGGGGGGGCGCGAGCAGTACTTC.

The sample holds a few counts of this clonotype. The J gene is TRBJ2-3, the V gene TRBV5-1, with D possibly called TRBD1 or TRBD2 (5 bases each). Germline V CDR1 and CDR2: SGHRS, YFSETQ. Trimming removed 5 bases from V and 3 bases from J, with 13 bases in between. This CDR3 has 14 amino acids. The DNA of the CDR3 is TGCGCCAGCAGGCCCGGGGCGACGACAGATACGCAGTATTTT. Amino acid sequence: CASRPGATTDTQYF.

This clonotype turned up a few times. The rearrangement links TRBV6-2 or TRBV6-3 to TRBJ2-7; D is unresolved. Trimming left V 8 bases short and J 0 bases short, with 5 bases between. Germline V gives CDR1 MNHEY, CDR2 SVGEGT. The CDR3 consists of 11 residues. The CDR3 DNA follows: TGTGCCAGCGGCGACTCCTACGAGCAGTACTTC. Amino acid sequence: CASGDSYEQYF.

This clonotype was observed a handful of times. This sequence joins TRBV3-1 and TRBJ2-2; 15 positions match TRBD2. Germline values: CDR1 LGHDT, CDR2 YNNKEL (reference sequence). V was pared by 0 bases and J by 0 bases, with 5 bases of the junction left unmatched. The CDR3 runs to 20 residues. The CDR3 region has the DNA TGTGCCAGCAGCCAAGAGGGACTAGCGGGGGGTTTTGCGAACACCGGGGAGCTGTTTTTT. This sequence encodes CASSQEGLAGGFANTGELFF.

V and J are TRBV20-1 and TRBJ2-1; D call uncertain. Germline values: CDR1 DFQATT, CDR2 SNEGSKA (reference sequence). CDR3 length equals 14 residues. The CDR3 reads CRPFAPGEDNEQFF. CDR3 bases: TGCAGGCCTTTTGCCCCCGGAGAGGACAATGAGCAGTTCTTC.

This clonotype was detected many times. The gene calls are TRBV28 and TRBJ2-3; 10 positions agree with TRBD1. With V trimmed by 4 bases and J by 6 bases, 4 bases remained unmatched. The CDR3 sequence is 14 residues long. Germline loops: CDR1 MDHEN, CDR2 SYDVKM. CDR3 protein: CASSSRTGGDTQYF. CDR3 sequence (DNA): TGTGCCAGCAGTTCCAGGACAGGGGGGGATACGCAGTATTTT.

This CDR3 reads CASSHRPGTGVGTEAFF. DNA for the CDR3: TGCGCCAGCAGCCATCGTCCCGGGACAGGGGTGGGCACTGAAGCTTTCTTT. V gene TRBV4-1 combines with J gene TRBJ1-1; 10 bases map to TRBD1. V gave up 3 bases and J gave up 4 bases; unmatched junction bases: 11. This CDR3 has 17 amino acids. Germline values: CDR1 MGHRA, CDR2 YSYEKL.

The chain couples TRBV27 to TRBJ2-3; the match to TRBD2 covers 7 bases. J was trimmed by 3 bases and V by 8 bases; bases with no gene match: 11. The CDR3 spans 15 residues. The germline V gene has CDR1 MNHEY and CDR2 SMNVEV (reference sequence). The CDR3 reads CASRPVGGFTDTQYF. The CDR3 coding sequence is TGTGCCAGCCGCCCAGTCGGGGGGTTTACAGATACGCAGTATTTT.

The chain links TRBV7-9 to TRBJ1-5; D not resolved. V gave up 1 base and J gave up 6 bases, with 7 bases separating them. Germline values: CDR1 SEHNR, CDR2 FQNEAQ (reference sequence). The CDR3 is 13 amino acids. CDR3 DNA: TGTGCCAGCAGCTTAGAGGCTTCTCAGCCCCAGCATTTT. This encodes CASSLEASQPQHF.

This clonotype was observed many times. The chain joins TRBV4-3 to TRBJ2-7; D gene unclear. Deletions cut 3 bases from V and 1 base from J, with 7 bases between. The CDR3 consists of 13 residues. The germline V gene has CDR1 LGHNA and CDR2 YSLEER. Written as DNA, the CDR3 is TGCGCCAGCAGCCAGTACATATCCTACGAGCAGTACTTC. Translating it yields CASSQYISYEQYF.

This rearrangement joins TRBV9 to TRBJ1-2, with D possibly being TRBD1 (5 bases). This CDR3 is 17 amino acids long. Germline lookup yields CDR1 SGDLS and CDR2 YYNGEE. V was pared by 0 bases and J by 3 bases, with 18 bases between. In nucleotides, the CDR3 is TGTGCCAGCAGCGTAGGTTGGAGTCCCGGGACGGACTATGGCTACACCTTC. Its translation is CASSVGWSPGTDYGYTF.

This clonotype occurred a few times. The chain carries TRBV12-3 or TRBV12-4 and TRBJ2-5; TRBD1 is a possible D gene (5 bases). The V end lost 4 bases, the J end lost 2 bases, and 14 bases lay between the germline ends. The CDR3 loop spans 15 amino acids. The CDR3: CASSSRANPQETQYF. CDR3 DNA: TGTGCCAGCAGTTCCAGGGCCAACCCTCAAGAGACCCAGTACTTC.

This clonotype was seen a handful of times. V usage is TRBV4-1 and J usage is TRBJ2-5; tentatively, D is TRBD1 (6 bases). Trimming left V 2 bases short and J 7 bases short, with 14 bases between. From germline, CDR1 is MGHRA and CDR2 YSYEKL. The CDR3 covers 14 residues. The CDR3 DNA follows: TGCGCCAGCAGCCAACCAGGGGCGGTCAGGACCCAGTACTTC. Translation gives CASSQPGAVRTQYF.